These T cell receptor beta chains were read from a single sample in a study of blood T cell repertoires in COVID-19. TCRdb keeps only in-frame clones here, not all; method: immunoSEQ multiplex PCR. The sample yields some 250,000 clones, more than 75% seen once. Specimen: peripheral blood. These receptors were taken from a woman aged 60-75 years with active or convalescent COVID-19. Both conserved end residues are part of each CDR3. Fields, in order: J gene, D gene, V gene, clone size, CDR3 length, CDR3 protein, CDR3 DNA. A D gene is named only where the DNA matches it firmly. Some rows mark clone size as missing; the rest say once, few, many or name a class of expanded clone.

TRBJ2-7 | - | TRBV2 | - | 15 | CASSEGAASSYEQYF | TGTGCCAGCAGTGAAGGGGCAGCTTCTTCCTACGAGCAGTACTTC
TRBJ2-6 | - | TRBV18 | - | 17 | CASSAGSWDSGANVLTF | TGTGCCAGCTCAGCCGGGAGTTGGGATTCTGGGGCCAACGTCCTGACTTTC
TRBJ1-6 | TRBD1 | TRBV6-7 | - | 18 | CASSYSVRTGPYNSPLHF | TGTGCCAGCAGTTACTCGGTCCGGACAGGGCCCTATAATTCACCCCTCCACTTT
TRBJ1-1 | TRBD1 | TRBV3-1/TRBV3-2 | - | 14 | CASSPRDRDNEAFF | TGTGCCAGCAGCCCCCGGGACAGGGACAATGAAGCTTTCTTT
TRBJ1-2 | TRBD1 | TRBV2 | few | 14 | CASSERGTGTGYTF | TGTGCCAGCAGTGAAAGGGGGACAGGGACCGGCTACACCTTC
TRBJ2-5 | TRBD2 | TRBV27 | once | 16 | CASSIWSGGAGETQYF | TGTGCCAGCAGCATATGGAGCGGGGGGGCCGGAGAGACCCAGTACTTC
TRBJ2-3 | - | TRBV6-5 | - | 14 | CASSRNGDTDTQYF | TGTGCCAGCAGTAGAAACGGGGACACAGATACGCAGTATTTT
TRBJ1-5 | - | TRBV7-2 | - | 13 | CASSLDENQPQHF | TGTGCCAGCAGCTTAGACGAGAATCAGCCCCAGCATTTT
TRBJ1-2 | TRBD1 | TRBV28 | - | 15 | CASSLPWGQGNGYTF | TGTGCCAGCAGTTTACCCTGGGGACAGGGAAACGGCTACACCTTC
TRBJ2-3 | - | TRBV19 | - | 14 | CASSRQKFTDTQYF | TGTGCCAGTAGCCGACAGAAGTTCACAGATACGCAGTATTTT
TRBJ2-3 | TRBD2 | TRBV6-6 | - | 17 | CASSPRGAGSFTDTQYF | TGTGCCAGCAGTCCACGGGGAGCGGGGTCTTTCACAGATACGCAGTATTTT
TRBJ1-1 | - | TRBV5-1 | - | 15 | CASCYGDTGPTEAFF | TGCGCCAGCTGCTACGGGGACACCGGCCCCACTGAAGCTTTCTTT
TRBJ1-2 | - | TRBV5-8 | - | 11 | CASSLPYGYTF | TGTGCCAGCAGCCTCCCTTATGGCTACACCTTC
TRBJ1-1 | TRBD1 | TRBV27 | - | 14 | CASSQQGADTEAFF | TGTGCCAGCAGCCAACAGGGGGCGGACACTGAAGCTTTCTTT
TRBJ2-3 | - | TRBV6-1 | - | 17 | CASSDGWGVVRTDTQYF | TGTGCCAGCAGTGATGGGTGGGGGGTGGTTCGGACAGATACGCAGTATTTT
TRBJ2-1 | TRBD1 | TRBV19 | - | 13 | CASSIDQGQGRVF | TGTGCCAGTAGTATAGATCAGGGACAGGGTCGGGTCTTC
TRBJ1-2 | - | TRBV5-1 | - | 14 | CASSLASGSYGYTF | TGCGCCAGCAGCTTGGCCTCTGGGAGCTATGGCTACACCTTC
TRBJ2-1 | - | TRBV5-6 | - | 13 | CASSPGSHNEQFF | TGTGCCAGCAGCCCCGGGTCTCACAATGAGCAGTTCTTC
TRBJ1-1 | TRBD1 | TRBV9 | - | 17 | CASSTTGGVIGNTEAFF | TGTGCCAGCAGCACCACAGGGGGCGTTATCGGGAACACTGAAGCTTTCTTT
TRBJ1-6 | - | TRBV7-9 | - | 18 | CASSLRAAGAAGNSPLHF | TGTGCCAGCAGCTTAAGGGCCGCTGGGGCGGCGGGGAATTCACCCCTCCACTTT
TRBJ2-1 | TRBD2 | TRBV28 | - | 15 | CASIKSGGEYNEQFF | TGTGCCAGCATCAAAAGCGGGGGGGAATACAATGAGCAGTTCTTC
TRBJ1-1 | TRBD1 | TRBV11-2 | - | 16 | CASSLGGVTGFTEAFF | TGTGCCAGCAGCTTAGGAGGAGTGACAGGGTTCACTGAAGCTTTCTTT
TRBJ2-3 | TRBD1 | TRBV7-9 | - | 16 | CASSSTTDRATDTQYF | TGTGCCAGCAGCTCAACGACGGACAGGGCCACAGATACGCAGTATTTT
TRBJ1-2 | TRBD1 | TRBV7-9 | few | 12 | CASSEDRGGYTF | TGTGCCAGCAGCGAAGACAGGGGTGGCTACACCTTC
TRBJ1-2 | - | TRBV9 | - | 13 | CASSVVPGEGYTF | TGTGCCAGCAGCGTAGTTCCCGGGGAGGGCTACACCTTC
TRBJ1-6 | TRBD1 | TRBV5-5 | - | 14 | CASSPGTGTSPLHF | TGTGCCAGCAGCCCCGGGACAGGGACTTCACCCCTCCACTTT
TRBJ2-2 | TRBD1 | TRBV12-5 | - | 14 | CASDRGLNTGELFF | TGTGCTAGCGACAGGGGTTTGAACACCGGGGAGCTGTTTTTT
TRBJ2-1 | TRBD1 | TRBV7-3 | - | 17 | CASSLNRGLWVENEQFF | TGTGCCAGCAGCTTAAACAGGGGGCTGTGGGTGGAAAATGAGCAGTTCTTC
TRBJ1-4 | TRBD1 | TRBV7-9 | - | 16 | CASSFGATGGNEKLFF | TGTGCCAGCAGCTTTGGCGCAACAGGGGGCAATGAAAAACTGTTTTTT
TRBJ1-5 | - | TRBV5-1 | - | 14 | CASRPDSINQPQHF | TGCGCCAGCAGGCCCGACAGCATCAATCAGCCCCAGCATTTT
TRBJ1-6 | - | TRBV7-9 | - | 14 | CASSVLGLSSPLHF | TGTGCCAGCAGCGTCCTGGGACTCAGCTCACCCCTCCACTTT
TRBJ1-2 | - | TRBV2 | once | 13 | CASTGVGNYGYTF | TGTGCCAGCACAGGGGTTGGCAACTATGGCTACACCTTC
TRBJ1-2 | TRBD1 | TRBV19 | - | 17 | CASTDVGQGANSYGYTF | TGTGCCAGTACCGACGTGGGACAGGGGGCAAACAGCTATGGCTACACCTTC
TRBJ2-7 | - | TRBV18 | - | 15 | CASSPQSNPSYEQYF | TGTGCCAGCTCACCACAGTCTAACCCCTCCTACGAGCAGTACTTC
TRBJ1-4 | TRBD1 | TRBV7-9 | once | 13 | CASSVGQGEKLFF | TGTGCCAGCAGCGTAGGACAGGGGGAAAAACTGTTTTTT
TRBJ1-4 | - | TRBV28 | - | 14 | CASSPQNLNEKLFF | TGTGCCAGCAGTCCACAGAATTTGAATGAAAAACTGTTTTTT
TRBJ2-5 | - | TRBV14 | - | 15 | CASSQDPWFGETQYF | TGTGCCAGCAGCCAAGATCCGTGGTTCGGAGAGACCCAGTACTTC
TRBJ2-7 | - | TRBV7-7 | - | 16 | CASSLGPADSSYEQYF | TGTGCCAGCAGCTTAGGGCCAGCGGACTCCTCCTACGAGCAGTACTTC
TRBJ2-1 | - | TRBV7-9 | - | 15 | CASSLAGGRGNEQFF | TGTGCCAGCAGCTTAGCGGGCGGGCGGGGCAATGAGCAGTTCTTC
TRBJ2-1 | TRBD2 | TRBV7-9 | - | 15 | CASSLGLAGHTEQFF | TGTGCCAGCAGCTTAGGGCTAGCGGGGCACACTGAGCAGTTCTTC
TRBJ2-7 | - | TRBV5-1 | - | 9 | CASTSEQYF | TGCGCCAGCACTTCCGAGCAGTACTTC
TRBJ1-1 | TRBD1 | TRBV19 | - | 13 | CASRRTGQTEAFF | TGTGCCAGTAGGAGGACAGGGCAAACTGAAGCTTTCTTT
TRBJ2-3 | TRBD1 | TRBV4-2 | - | 15 | CASRLGQGAADTQYF | TGTGCCAGCAGACTAGGACAGGGGGCTGCAGATACGCAGTATTTT
TRBJ2-3 | - | TRBV5-8 | - | 13 | CASRLEPTDTQYF | TGTGCCAGCAGACTGGAGCCAACAGATACGCAGTATTTT
TRBJ2-7 | - | TRBV5-1 | few | 13 | CASSPRTGGEQYF | TGCGCCAGCAGCCCACGGACTGGTGGCGAGCAGTACTTC
TRBJ2-1 | TRBD1 | TRBV27 | - | 15 | CASSLRAGGSNEQFF | TGTGCCAGCAGTTTACGAGCAGGGGGCAGCAATGAGCAGTTCTTC
TRBJ2-1 | TRBD1 | TRBV19 | - | 14 | CASSTTGFWDEQFF | TGTGCCAGTAGTACGACAGGGTTTTGGGATGAGCAGTTCTTC
TRBJ2-2 | TRBD2 | TRBV7-9 | - | 15 | CASSSGTSAIRELFF | TGTGCCAGCAGCTCCGGGACTAGCGCCATTAGGGAGCTGTTTTTT
TRBJ2-7 | TRBD1 | TRBV7-3 | - | 16 | CASSLFPGTGVDEQYF | TGTGCCAGCAGCTTATTTCCCGGGACAGGGGTCGACGAGCAGTACTTC